The 23 T cell receptor beta chains below come from one sample, sequenced in a study of T-cell reconstitution after alpha-beta-depleted transplantation in children. Unique molecular identifiers were incorporated during preparation of the TCRbeta library. TCRdb used MiXCR to reprocess the PCR reads, holding one entry per CDR3 protein. The table shows about 610,000 distinct CDR3 sequences, with about 10% occurring only once. Here the sequenced sample was PBMCs from the stem cell graft donor, taken from the stem cell graft. Receptors were obtained from a human donor who donated a stem cell graft to a child with acute myeloid leukemia.

This clonotype came up many times. The rearrangement links TRBV4-1 to TRBJ2-3; 8 bases align to TRBD2. V lost 4 bases, J lost 0 bases, and 3 bases stayed unmatched. The CDR3 runs 15 residues. Germline CDR1 reads MGHRA; CDR2 reads YSYEKL. The CDR3 bases are TGCGCCAGCAGCCCGGGACTAGGGAGCACAGATACGCAGTATTTT. Translation: CASSPGLGSTDTQYF.

This chain links TRBV7-8 with TRBJ2-3; possibly TRBD2 for D (7 bases). Germline V gene data show CDR1 as SGHVS and CDR2 as FQNEAQ. V was shortened by 5 bases and J by 7 bases, with 19 bases between the two germline ends. This CDR3 region has 15 residues. CDR3 in amino acids: CASSPRLRGTNTQYF. Here the CDR3 DNA reads TGTGCCAGCAGCCCCCGACTGAGGGGGACTAATACGCAGTATTTT.

This clonotype has at least ten counts. The chain carries TRBV24-1 and TRBJ2-3; TRBD1 matches at 9 bases. The CDR3 is 18 residues long. Germline values: CDR1 KGHDR, CDR2 SFDVKD. The V segment lost 2 bases and the J segment 3 bases; nucleotides outside the gene matches: 11. CDR3 sequence reads: CATSDSSRQGVGTDTQYF. In nucleotides, the CDR3 is TGTGCCACCAGTGATTCCTCCCGACAGGGGGTTGGTACAGATACGCAGTATTTT.

This clonotype was found a few times. CDR3 sequence: CATSDRTDSYEQYF. In DNA form, the CDR3 reads TGTGCCACCAGTGATCGGACGGACTCCTACGAGCAGTACTTC. V is TRBV24-1 and J is TRBJ2-7; D remains ambiguous. V lost 3 bases, J lost 0 bases, and 8 bases lay in between. The CDR3 is 14 residues long. Germline lookup yields CDR1 KGHDR and CDR2 SFDVKD.

This clonotype was counted between two and nine times. This sequence joins TRBV7-9 and TRBJ1-3, with D maybe TRBD1 (6 bases). V was trimmed by 3 bases and J by 4 bases, leaving 16 bases between them. From germline, CDR1 is SEHNR and CDR2 FQNEAQ (reference sequence). There are 16 residues in the CDR3. CDR3 protein: CASSFGQGNSGNTIYF. The CDR3 DNA is TGTGCCAGCAGCTTCGGCCAGGGGAACTCGGGAAACACCATATATTTT.

J is TRBJ2-3 and V is TRBV20-1; no firm D call. The CDR3 covers 12 residues. Germline CDR1 reads DFQATT; CDR2 reads SNEGSKA (reference sequence). Trimming stripped 5 bases from V and 2 bases from J, with 8 bases between. The CDR3 DNA follows: TGCAGTGCTGGGATTCTCACAGATACGCAGTATTTT. It is translated as CSAGILTDTQYF.

This clonotype came up many times. The J gene is TRBJ2-4, the V gene TRBV29-1; TRBD2 agrees at 7 bases. The trim removed 7 bases at V and 8 bases at J, leaving 8 bases unmatched. The CDR3 totals 12 residues. Looked up from germline, CDR1 is SQVTM and CDR2 is ANQGSEA. DNA of the CDR3: TGCAGCGCCGGGGAGGGTGATGACATTCAGTACTTC. As protein: CSAGEGDDIQYF. Based on the CDR3 plus reference TRBV29-1 and TRBJ2-4, the full variable domain is SAVISQKPSRDICQRGTSLTIQCQVDSQVTMMFWYRQQPGQSLTLIATANQGSEATYESGFVIDKFPISRPNLTFSTLTVSNMSPEDSSIYLCSAGEGDDIQYFGAGTRLSVL.

The chain links TRBV20-1 to TRBJ1-6; D remains unclear. The CDR3 covers 13 residues. Trimming shortened V by 5 bases and J by 1 base, and 6 bases separated the two germline ends. Germline V CDR1 and CDR2: DFQATT, SNEGSKA (reference sequence). CDR3 DNA sequence: TGCAGTGCTCAACCTTCCTATAATTCACCCCTCCACTTT. Translation: CSAQPSYNSPLHF.

This sequence joins TRBV7-3 and TRBJ1-6, with a tentative D call TRBD1 (6 bases). The V end was cut by 8 bases, the J end by 8 bases, with 13 bases between. Germline CDR1 and CDR2: SGHTA and FQGTGA. The CDR3 length is 13 residues. CDR3 bases: TGTGCCAGCCGACGGTCAGGGGATTCACCCCTCCACTTT. It codes for CASRRSGDSPLHF.

This clonotype has a count of ten or more. The V call is TRBV7-2, the J call TRBJ2-1, with D maybe TRBD2 (5 bases). The CDR3 extends over 15 amino acids. V was clipped by 1 base and J by 8 bases, with 15 bases between them. Looked up from germline, CDR1 is SGHTA and CDR2 is FQGNSA. The CDR3 protein is CASSLGYGGLYEQFF. DNA of the CDR3: TGTGCCAGCAGCTTAGGTTACGGAGGTCTTTATGAGCAGTTCTTC.

This clonotype was seen only a few times. The chain joins TRBV29-1 to TRBJ2-7, with TRBD1 matching over 8 bases. The CDR3 loop spans 15 amino acids. From germline, CDR1 is SQVTM and CDR2 ANQGSEA. V trimming: 5 bases; J trimming: 3 bases; junction bases outside the gene matches: 12. The CDR3: CSVPGQAKDGYEQYF. The CDR3 DNA is TGCAGCGTTCCGGGACAGGCTAAAGATGGCTACGAGCAGTACTTC.

This clonotype was detected many times. The CDR3, as DNA: TGTGCCAGCAGTGTTCCGGGACAGGGGGGCTACGAGCAGTACTTC. Protein: CASSVPGQGGYEQYF. The rearrangement links TRBV6-2 or TRBV6-3 to TRBJ2-7, with TRBD1 matching over 11 bases. In germline, CDR1 is MNHEY, CDR2 SVGEGT. The V and J ends lost 5 bases and 3 bases, in that order; junction bases with no gene match: 6. This CDR3 region has 15 residues.

This clonotype occurred a few times. The chain combines TRBV7-9 with TRBJ1-5, with TRBD1 as a possible D gene (6 bases). Trimming removed 5 bases at V and 3 bases at J, with 17 bases between. Germline V lookup: CDR1 SEHNR, CDR2 FQNEAQ (reference sequence). This CDR3 has 16 residues. This CDR3 is CASSPTAGTLNQPQHF. The CDR3 region has the DNA TGTGCCAGCAGCCCGACCGCCGGGACACTCAATCAGCCCCAGCATTTT.

The CDR3 sequence is CATSRVLVSEQYF. The CDR3 DNA sequence: TGTGCCACCAGCAGAGTCCTGGTGTCCGAGCAGTACTTC. V is TRBV15 and J is TRBJ2-7; D gene unclear. Germline assignment: CDR1 LNHNV and CDR2 YYDKDF (reference sequence). V dropped 1 base and J dropped 6 bases, with 10 bases sitting between them. The CDR3 contains 13 residues.

This rearrangement joins TRBV24-1 to TRBJ2-1; unclear D gene. Trimming took off 4 bases at V and 3 bases at J, with 12 bases between the two ends. CDR3 length: 15 amino acids. Germline V lookup: CDR1 KGHDR, CDR2 SFDVKD. The CDR3 nucleotides are TGTGCCACCAGTGACACGGTTGGGAACTACAATGAGCAGTTCTTC. Translation gives CATSDTVGNYNEQFF.

This clonotype was observed a few times. The CDR3 sequence is CSAHGLAGGTKNIQYF. For the CDR3, the DNA is TGCAGTGCCCATGGACTAGCGGGAGGGACCAAAAACATTCAGTACTTC. This chain links TRBV20-1 with TRBJ2-4; 15 bases agree with TRBD2. V dropped 6 bases and J dropped 2; count of bases not matched to a gene: 5. Germline CDR1 is DFQATT and CDR2 is SNEGSKA (reference sequence). The CDR3 totals 16 residues.

This clonotype was picked up a small number of times. This chain connects TRBV12-3 or TRBV12-4 to TRBJ2-7, with 11 bases matching TRBD1. The ends lost 6 bases at V and 6 bases at J; junction bases unmatched: 10. The CDR3 has 15 residues. For the CDR3, the DNA is TGTGCCAGCAGCGGACAGGGGGCAAAATCAGGCGAGCAGTACTTC. This encodes CASSGQGAKSGEQYF.

This clonotype has more than one count but fewer than ten. The V and J genes are TRBV29-1 and TRBJ2-1; 10 bases line up with TRBD2. Germline V gene lookup returns CDR1 SQVTM and CDR2 ANQGSEA. V gave up 4 bases and J gave up 15 bases; unmatched junction bases: 15. CDR3 length: 14 residues. The CDR3 nucleotides read TGCAGCGTTGGGGTGTTAGCGGGAGGAGGGGGGGCGTTCTTC. Translated: CSVGVLAGGGGAFF.

This clonotype showed up many times. The V and J genes are TRBV29-1 and TRBJ2-7; TRBD2 agrees at 14 bases. CDR3 length equals 13 residues. V shed 7 bases and J 3 bases; nucleotides not matched to a gene: 2. Germline V lookup: CDR1 SQVTM, CDR2 ANQGSEA. DNA for the CDR3: TGCAGCGCTGGGACTAGCGGGAGCTACGAGCAGTACTTC. As protein: CSAGTSGSYEQYF.

The chain uses TRBV4-3 and TRBJ1-2; weak D call: TRBD1 (5 bases). V was trimmed by 3 bases and J by 13 bases, leaving 15 bases between them. Germline assignment: CDR1 LGHNA and CDR2 YSLEER. This CDR3 is 12 amino acids long. The DNA of the CDR3 is TGCGCCAGCAGCCAGAGTACCGGGACCCCCACCTTC. Amino acid sequence: CASSQSTGTPTF.

V usage is TRBV7-2 and J usage is TRBJ1-1; 11 bases map to TRBD1. The CDR3 loop spans 17 amino acids. Germline V gene lookup returns CDR1 SGHTA and CDR2 FQGNSA. V gave up 4 bases and J gave up 5 bases; unmatched junction bases: 12. The CDR3 protein is CASSSDRGTGGRTEAFF. The CDR3 coding sequence is TGTGCCAGCAGCTCCGACAGGGGGACAGGGGGTCGGACTGAAGCTTTCTTT.

This clonotype has only a few counts. This rearrangement joins TRBV5-1 to TRBJ2-3, with 7 bases that match TRBD1. The CDR3 runs 13 residues. J was trimmed by 5 bases and V by 4 bases; bases with no gene match: 4. Germline V gene data show CDR1 as SGHRS and CDR2 as YFSETQ. The CDR3 DNA reads as TGCGCCAGCAGCCAAAACAGGGGAGATACGCAGTATTTT. This codes for CASSQNRGDTQYF.

The V gene is TRBV5-1, the J gene TRBJ2-6; D perhaps matches TRBD1 (5 bases). Deletions cut 4 bases from V and 2 bases from J, with 7 bases between. The germline CDR1 and CDR2 sequences are SGHRS and YFSETQ. CDR3 length: 14 residues. The CDR3 DNA follows: TGCGCCAGCAGCGCGACAGCTGGGGCCAACGTCCTGACTTTC. Translation gives CASSATAGANVLTF.